The present T cell receptor beta chain was sequenced within a study of identical twins. General observations from the study: Cross-sectional statistics underpinned the conclusions; the same donors were not followed.

CDR1 and CDR2 from the germline V gene are SGHRS and YFSETQ. The junction had 19 bases not matched to a gene; V was cut back by 4 bases and J by 10 bases. The CDR3 spans 17 residues. Note on this clonotype: Its matching antigen is unknown.

Everyone who donated was a healthy Caucasian. TCRdb reprocessed the 5' RACE reads with MiXCR, giving one entry per CDR3 protein. Of approximately 500,000 distinct CDR3 sequences in the sample, approximately 16% are singletons; the top ten hold 0.35% to 0.45%. The data were also submitted as part of a second study, on yellow fever vaccine responses in identical twins.

The sample consisted of CD4+ T cells sorted from blood. The receptor comes from a woman under 30 in good health. The chain couples TRBV5-1 to TRBJ2-1; 8 bases fit TRBD1. CDR3 protein: CASSDNWTGKSYFEQFF. The CDR3 nucleotides read TGCGCCAGCAGCGACAATTGGACAGGGAAAAGCTATTTCGAGCAGTTCTTC.